This T cell receptor beta chain emerged from a study of identical twins. Trimming stripped 6 bases from V and 6 bases from J, with 11 bases between. This CDR3 comprises 13 residues. MiXCR, run by TCRdb on the 5' RACE reads, gives a single entry per CDR3 protein. The sample includes 1,800,000 or so distinct CDR3 sequences, roughly a third of them seen just once. This receptor was taken from a newborn girl in good health. The source material was cord blood. The chain is built from TRBV12-3 or TRBV12-4 and TRBJ2-2; D possibly corresponds to TRBD2 (6 bases). The DNA for the CDR3 is TGTGCCAGCAGCCGGGACTTCTCCGGGGAGCTGTTTTTT. Its protein is CASSRDFSGELFF.